This T cell receptor beta chain is drawn from a study of blood T cells in healthy people across ages (dated by TCRdb to the mid-2010s). About the full investigation: Template switching captured roughly one uniquely barcoded TCR beta cDNA molecule per two T cells in model experiments. To track age-related changes in TCR beta repertoire diversity, the study relied on deep sequencing normalized with unique cDNA molecular identifiers. The donors were split into four age groups: young (average 16 years), middle-aged (roughly 39), aged (more than 60) and long-lived (roughly 86). The study analyzed two additional independent replicas of 1 million unique cDNA reads from the same blood draw for two donors, one aged 18 to 29 and one aged 80 or older. To avoid experimental bias, donors of different ages were spread randomly across the sequencing lanes.

Donors were a few dozen systemically healthy Caucasian individuals from Russia aged 6 to 90 years. Each donor gave roughly 11 milliliters of peripheral blood, drawn into EDTA-treated Vacutainer tubes. Ficoll-Paque density-gradient centrifugation was used to isolate PBMCs, with at least 6.5 million per sample. Total RNA was extracted from PBMCs with Trizol reagent, with at least 6 micrograms obtained per sample. The percentages of naive CD45RAhigh/CD27high T cells were determined by flow cytometry on a PBMC aliquot from every donor. Findings and caveats that apply to the study as a whole: Compared with the aged group, the long-lived group had more naive CD4+ T cells, fewer expanded clones and increased TCR diversity, a pattern suggesting age selection. Because the CMV infection status of the donors was unknown, age-related changes in expanded clonotypes may potentially have been confounded. Because profiling used bulk unsorted PBMCs, naive and antigen-experienced compartments could not be compared conclusively. Observed TCR beta diversity correlated strongly with the percentage of naive T cells measured by flow cytometry. Estimates of total diversity based on one million sequenced T cells were regarded as lower bounds and as underestimates. Observed TCR beta diversity per million T cells fell roughly linearly with age, and a significant reduction was already apparent by age about 43.

Library creation used 5' RACE. The run used an Illumina HiSeq 2500. A second PCR of about 6 to 11 cycles was run with a J-beta primer mix and a sample-barcoded 5' primer. A unique molecular identifier was introduced onto each TCR beta cDNA molecule by a template-switch 5' adaptor carrying 12 random nucleotides. At least 2.5 million CDR3-containing paired-end reads were obtained from each sample. First-strand cDNA synthesis was performed from all RNA using the Mint cDNA synthesis kit, with priming by a TRBC-specific oligonucleotide. After uracil-DNA glycosylase treatment, a first 18-cycle PCR used universal primers M1SS and BC2_uni_R on all cDNA. The authors' analysis ran thus. For normalization, 1 million high-quality reads, each with a distinct molecular identifier, were randomly selected from each sample. Instead of being binned into consensus sequences, reads that shared molecular identifiers were thrown out. CDR3 identification, clonotype clustering and error correction used MiTCR with a Q25 quality threshold and the strictest error-elimination algorithm. Lower-bound total TCR beta diversity was estimated with a nonparametric unseen species model using Euler transformation. TCRdb trimmed public reads at Q25 via fastp, called clones via MiXCR and kept in-frame beta chains. Rows matching on CDR3 protein sequence are summarized as one entry with the most common DNA and genes. Clone size and V and J calls follow TCRdb, not the original study. Across this sample there are 850,000 to 950,000 distinct CDR3 sequences, with roughly 26% seen only once. The ten most abundant clones make up around 16% of the sample.

Note on this clonotype: The antigen it binds to is not known. This could be a read error, since a much larger clone is one nucleotide away.

The specimen sequenced was blood. The TCR sequence derives from a woman older than 75 in good health.

The DNA sequence is as follows: TGTGCCAGCAGTTACGGCCGGAAGATTGCCTACGAGCAGTACTTC. It translates as CASSYGRKIAYEQYF. Recombination joined TRBV6-2 or TRBV6-3 with TRBJ2-7, with no confident D gene call. CDR1 MNHEY and CDR2 SVGEGT were looked up in the germline V gene. Counted from cysteine to phenylalanine, this CDR3 has 15 amino acids. Only CDR3 DNA remains: 45 bases, in frame from the first base. Trimming at the junction amounts to 2 bases on V and 2 bases on J, and the germline ends lie 13 bases apart.